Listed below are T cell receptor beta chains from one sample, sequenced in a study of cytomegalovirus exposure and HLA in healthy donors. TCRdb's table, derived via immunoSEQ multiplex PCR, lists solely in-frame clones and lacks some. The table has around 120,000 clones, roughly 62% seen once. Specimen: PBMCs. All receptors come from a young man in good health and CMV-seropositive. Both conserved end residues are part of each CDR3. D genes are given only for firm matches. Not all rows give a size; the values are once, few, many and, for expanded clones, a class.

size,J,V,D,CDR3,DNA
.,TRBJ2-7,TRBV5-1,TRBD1,CASSPDRREREQYF,TGCGCCAGCAGCCCGGACAGGAGAGAGAGGGAGCAGTACTTC
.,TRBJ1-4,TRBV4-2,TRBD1,CASSQGTTGGGEKLFF,TGTGCCAGCAGCCAGGGGACAACAGGGGGCGGTGAAAAACTGTTTTTT
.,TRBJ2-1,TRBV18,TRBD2,CASSPVKAGGRYNEQFF,TGTGCCAGCTCCCCTGTGAAGGCGGGAGGACGGTACAATGAGCAGTTCTTC
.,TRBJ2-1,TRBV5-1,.,CASSLGAGNEQFF,TGCGCCAGCAGCTTGGGGGCTGGGAATGAGCAGTTCTTC
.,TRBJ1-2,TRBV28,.,CATRKFYGYTF,TGTGCCACGCGGAAGTTCTATGGCTACACCTTC
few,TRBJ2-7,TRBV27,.,CASSFLFERAPYEQYF,TGTGCCAGCAGTTTCCTTTTTGAGCGGGCCCCCTACGAGCAGTACTTC
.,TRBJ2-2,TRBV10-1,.,CASGEAAKAGELFF,TGCGCCAGCGGGGAAGCGGCTAAAGCCGGGGAGCTGTTTTTT
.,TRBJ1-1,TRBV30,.,CAGRETGYTEAFF,TGTGCCGGAAGAGAAACAGGGTACACTGAAGCTTTCTTT
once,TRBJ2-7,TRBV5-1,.,CASSQGLVYEQYF,TGCGCCAGCAGCCAGGGACTTGTCTACGAGCAGTACTTC
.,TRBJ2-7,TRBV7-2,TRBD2,CASSLARRGLAGGRIGYEQYF,TGTGCCAGCAGCTTAGCGCGGAGGGGACTAGCGGGAGGTCGGATCGGGTACGAGCAGTACTTC
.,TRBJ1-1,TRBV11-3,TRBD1,CASSLGQGENTEAFF,TGTGCCAGCAGCTTGGGACAGGGGGAGAACACTGAAGCTTTCTTT
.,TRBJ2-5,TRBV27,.,CASSSSMARETQYF,TGTGCCAGCAGTTCCTCGATGGCCCGAGAGACCCAGTACTTC
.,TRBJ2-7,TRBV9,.,CGSSVGGSTHEQYF,TGTGGCAGCAGCGTAGGTGGTAGCACCCACGAGCAGTACTTC
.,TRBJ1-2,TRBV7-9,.,CASSLGQNNYGYTF,TGTGCCAGCAGCCTCGGACAGAATAACTATGGCTACACCTTC
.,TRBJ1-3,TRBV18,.,CASSPGRGGATSGNTIYF,TGTGCCAGCTCACCCGGCCGGGGGGGGGCCACCTCTGGAAACACCATATATTTT
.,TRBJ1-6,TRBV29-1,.,CSVSQGNNSPLHF,TGCAGCGTAAGCCAGGGGAATAATTCACCCCTCCACTTT
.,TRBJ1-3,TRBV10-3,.,CAISESTDTSGNTIYF,TGTGCCATCAGTGAGTCTACGGACACTTCTGGAAACACCATATATTTT
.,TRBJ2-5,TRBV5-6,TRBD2,CASSSGLAGAGETQYF,TGTGCCAGCAGCTCGGGACTAGCGGGAGCGGGTGAGACCCAGTACTTC
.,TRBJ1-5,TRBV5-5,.,CASSLGGSNQPQHF,TGTGCCAGCAGCTTAGGCGGTAGCAATCAGCCCCAGCATTTT
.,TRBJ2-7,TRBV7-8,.,CASSSTAYEQYF,TGTGCCAGCAGCTCTACGGCCTACGAGCAGTACTTC
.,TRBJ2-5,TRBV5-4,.,CASSLLTGQETQYF,TGTGCCAGCAGCTTGTTAACAGGTCAAGAGACCCAGTACTTC
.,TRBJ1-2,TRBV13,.,CASSLGLRQGSNYGYTF,TGTGCCAGCAGCTTAGGGTTAAGGCAGGGGTCTAACTATGGCTACACCTTC
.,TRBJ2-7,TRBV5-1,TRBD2,CASSLLAGGASYEQYF,TGCGCCAGCAGCTTACTAGCGGGAGGTGCCTCCTACGAGCAGTACTTC
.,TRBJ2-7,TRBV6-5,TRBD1,CASSRPGQGEYF,TGTGCCAGCAGCCGACCAGGACAGGGAGAGTACTTC
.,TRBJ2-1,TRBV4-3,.,CASSAGPGYEQFF,TGCGCCAGCAGCGCGGGGCCAGGTTATGAGCAGTTCTTC
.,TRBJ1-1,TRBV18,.,CASLPTRQMNTEAFF,TGTGCCAGCCTCCCGACACGTCAAATGAACACTGAAGCTTTCTTT
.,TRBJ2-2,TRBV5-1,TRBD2,CASSASGKGELFF,TGCGCCAGCAGCGCCAGCGGGAAGGGGGAGCTGTTTTTT
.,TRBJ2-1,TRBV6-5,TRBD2,CASSYQPGGGYNEQFF,TGTGCCAGCAGTTACCAACCGGGGGGTGGCTACAATGAGCAGTTCTTC
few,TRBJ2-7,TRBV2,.,CASRQRHRQSSYEQYF,TGTGCCAGCAGACAAAGACACCGACAAAGCTCCTACGAGCAGTACTTC
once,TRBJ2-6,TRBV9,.,CASSVGLFFSGANVLTF,TGTGCCAGCAGCGTAGGACTGTTCTTCTCTGGGGCCAACGTCCTGACTTTC
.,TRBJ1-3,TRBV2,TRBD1,CASRGTGFGNTIYF,TGTGCCAGCAGGGGGACAGGGTTCGGAAACACCATATATTTT
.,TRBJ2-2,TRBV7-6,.,CASSQPWMGEGDGTGELFF,TGTGCCAGCAGCCAACCATGGATGGGGGAGGGGGACGGCACCGGGGAGCTGTTTTTT
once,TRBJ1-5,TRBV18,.,CASSFDRNLNQPQHF,TGTGCCAGCTCATTTGACAGGAACCTCAATCAGCCCCAGCATTTT
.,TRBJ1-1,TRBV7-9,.,CATTAQYTEAFF,TGTGCCACCACAGCCCAGTACACTGAAGCTTTCTTT
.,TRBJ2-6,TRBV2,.,CASSPFGGTGANVLTF,TGTGCCAGCAGCCCCTTCGGGGGTACTGGGGCCAACGTCCTGACTTTC
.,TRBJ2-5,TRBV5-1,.,CASSLPLRTQETQYF,TGCGCCAGCAGCTTGCCGCTCAGAACCCAAGAGACCCAGTACTTC
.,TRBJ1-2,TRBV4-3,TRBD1,CASSQDPGQGIYGYTF,TGCGCCAGCAGCCAAGACCCGGGACAGGGCATATATGGCTACACCTTC
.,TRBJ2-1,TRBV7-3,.,CASSFTGSSYNEQFF,TGTGCCAGCAGCTTCACGGGGAGCTCCTACAATGAGCAGTTCTTC
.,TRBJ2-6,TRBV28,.,CASQGLGANVLTF,TGTGCCAGTCAGGGTTTGGGGGCCAACGTCCTGACTTTC
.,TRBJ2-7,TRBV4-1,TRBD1,CASSPGQGNSYEQYF,TGCGCCAGCAGCCCGGGACAGGGGAACAGCTACGAGCAGTACTTC
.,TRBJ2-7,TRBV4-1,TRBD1,CASSLSRQGSSYEQYF,TGCGCCAGCAGCCTCTCCAGACAGGGGAGTTCCTACGAGCAGTACTTC
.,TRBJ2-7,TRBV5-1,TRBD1,CASTSTGAHEQYF,TGCGCCAGCACCAGTACAGGGGCCCACGAGCAGTACTTC